One and the same sample provided the 2 T cell receptor beta chains below, sequenced in a study of T-cell reconstitution after alpha-beta-depleted transplantation in children. Construction of the TCRbeta library involved unique molecular identifiers. TCRdb analysed the PCR reads with MiXCR anew, one entry per CDR3 protein. The sample lists about 610,000 distinct CDR3 sequences; approximately 10% were seen once. The source material was PBMCs from the stem cell graft donor, sampled from the stem cell graft. The receptors here all came from a human donor who donated a stem cell graft to a child with acute myeloid leukemia.

The V gene is TRBV9, the J gene TRBJ2-1; 8 bases map to TRBD2. CDR3 length equals 17 residues. Trimming cost V 3 bases and J 9 bases; bases outside gene matches: 17. CDR1 is SGDLS and CDR2 is YYNGEE in the germline V gene. CDR3 nucleotide sequence: TGTGCCAGCAGCGGGGAGGGACAAGCGGGAGTTTATGGTGAGCAGTTCTTC. It specifies CASSGEGQAGVYGEQFF.

The rearrangement joins TRBV12-3 or TRBV12-4 to TRBJ1-6; D is unresolved. This CDR3 spans 14 amino acids. V lost 7 bases and J 10 bases, leaving 17 bases between the germline ends. The CDR3: CASTEDGFGSPLHF. The CDR3 nucleotides are TGTGCCAGCACTGAAGACGGCTTTGGGTCACCCCTCCACTTT.